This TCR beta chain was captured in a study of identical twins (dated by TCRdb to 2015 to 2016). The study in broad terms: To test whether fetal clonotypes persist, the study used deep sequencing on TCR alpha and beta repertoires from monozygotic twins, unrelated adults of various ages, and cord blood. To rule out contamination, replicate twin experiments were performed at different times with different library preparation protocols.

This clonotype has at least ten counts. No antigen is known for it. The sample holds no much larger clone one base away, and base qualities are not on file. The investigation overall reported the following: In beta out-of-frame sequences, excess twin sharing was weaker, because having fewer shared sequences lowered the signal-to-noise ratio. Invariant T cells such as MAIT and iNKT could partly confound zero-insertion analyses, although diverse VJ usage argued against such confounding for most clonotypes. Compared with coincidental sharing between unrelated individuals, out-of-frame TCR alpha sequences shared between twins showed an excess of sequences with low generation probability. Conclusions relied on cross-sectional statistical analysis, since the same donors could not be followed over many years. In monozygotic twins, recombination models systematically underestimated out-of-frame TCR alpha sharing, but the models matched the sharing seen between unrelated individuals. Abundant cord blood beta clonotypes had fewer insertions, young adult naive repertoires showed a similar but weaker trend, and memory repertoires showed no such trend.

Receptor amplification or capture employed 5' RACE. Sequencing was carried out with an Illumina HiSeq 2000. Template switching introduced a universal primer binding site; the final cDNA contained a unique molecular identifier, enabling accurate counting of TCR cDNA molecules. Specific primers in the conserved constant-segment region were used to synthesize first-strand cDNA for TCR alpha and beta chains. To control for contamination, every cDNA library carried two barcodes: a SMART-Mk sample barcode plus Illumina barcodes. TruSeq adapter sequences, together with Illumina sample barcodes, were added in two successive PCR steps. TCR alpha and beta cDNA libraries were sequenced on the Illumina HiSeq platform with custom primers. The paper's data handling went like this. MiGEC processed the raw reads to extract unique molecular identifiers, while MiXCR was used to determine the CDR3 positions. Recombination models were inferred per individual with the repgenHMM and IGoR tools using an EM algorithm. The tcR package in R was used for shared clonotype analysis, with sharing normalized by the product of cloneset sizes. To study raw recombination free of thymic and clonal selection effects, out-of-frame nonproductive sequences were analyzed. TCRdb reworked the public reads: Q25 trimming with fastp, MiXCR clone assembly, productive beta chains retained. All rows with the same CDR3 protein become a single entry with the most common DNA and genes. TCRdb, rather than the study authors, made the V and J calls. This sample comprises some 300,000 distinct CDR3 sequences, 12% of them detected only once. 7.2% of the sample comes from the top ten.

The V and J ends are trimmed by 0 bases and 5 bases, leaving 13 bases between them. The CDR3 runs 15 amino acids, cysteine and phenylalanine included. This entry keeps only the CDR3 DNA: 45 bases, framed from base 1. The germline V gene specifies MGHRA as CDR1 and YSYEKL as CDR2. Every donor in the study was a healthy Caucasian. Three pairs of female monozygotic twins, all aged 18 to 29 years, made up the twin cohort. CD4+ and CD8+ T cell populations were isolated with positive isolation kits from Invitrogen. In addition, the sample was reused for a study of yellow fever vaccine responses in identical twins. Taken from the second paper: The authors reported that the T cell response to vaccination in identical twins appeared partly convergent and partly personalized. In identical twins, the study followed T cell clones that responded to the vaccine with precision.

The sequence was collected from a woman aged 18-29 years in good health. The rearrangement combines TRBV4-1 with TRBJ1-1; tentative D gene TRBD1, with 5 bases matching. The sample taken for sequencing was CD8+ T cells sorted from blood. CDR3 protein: CASSQDWRGTTEAFF. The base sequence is TGCGCCAGCAGCCAAGATTGGAGGGGTACGACTGAAGCTTTCTTT.